This TCR beta chain was sequenced in a study of blood T cells in healthy people across ages. For the second PCR, which ran for about 6 to 11 cycles, a sample-barcoded 5' primer and a J-beta primer mix were used. TCRdb re-called the 5' RACE reads through MiXCR, storing one row per CDR3 protein. The table shows 780,000 or so distinct CDR3 sequences, with 20% to 25% occurring only once. Study results and limitations: The study lacked donor CMV status, which possibly confounded expanded clonotype changes.

This clonotype has a handful of counts. The target antigen is unknown. The data also belong to a second study, concerning T cells of mothers and their children.

This TCR derives from a boy aged 5-17 years in good health. Sequencing was carried out using blood.

The CDR3 nucleotides are TGTGCCAGCAGCTTAAGGCAGGGGGTCAATGAGCAGTTCTTC. Translated: CASSLRQGVNEQFF. The chain has TRBV7-3 and TRBJ2-1, with TRBD1 matching over 7 bases. The CDR3 contains 14 residues. CDR1 SGHTA and CDR2 FQGTGA come from the germline V gene. With V trimmed by 1 base and J by 6 bases, 3 bases remained unmatched.